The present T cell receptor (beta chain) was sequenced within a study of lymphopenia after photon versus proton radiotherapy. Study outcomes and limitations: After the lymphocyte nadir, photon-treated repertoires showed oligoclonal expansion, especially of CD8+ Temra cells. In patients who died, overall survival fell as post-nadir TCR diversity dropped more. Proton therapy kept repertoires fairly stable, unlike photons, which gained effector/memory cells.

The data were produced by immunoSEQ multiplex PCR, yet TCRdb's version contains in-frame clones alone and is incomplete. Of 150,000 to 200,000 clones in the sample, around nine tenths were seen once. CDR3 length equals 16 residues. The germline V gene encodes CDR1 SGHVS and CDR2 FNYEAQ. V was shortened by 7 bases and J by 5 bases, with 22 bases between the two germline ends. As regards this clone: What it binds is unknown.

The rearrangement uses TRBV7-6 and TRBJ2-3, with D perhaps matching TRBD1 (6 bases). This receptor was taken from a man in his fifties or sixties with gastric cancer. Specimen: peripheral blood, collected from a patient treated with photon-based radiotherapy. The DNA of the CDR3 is TGTGCCAGCACCCCCACAGGGTTTAGCGCTGGAGATACGCAGTATTTT. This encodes CASTPTGFSAGDTQYF. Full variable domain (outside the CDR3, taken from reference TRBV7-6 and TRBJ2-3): GAGVSQSPRYKVTKRGQDVALRCDPISGHVSLYWYRQALGQGPEFLTYFNYEAQQDKSGLPNDRFSAERPEGSISTLTIQRTEQRDSAMYRCASTPTGFSAGDTQYFGPGTRLTVL.